This T cell receptor (beta chain) was obtained from a study of response to subunit inactivated influenza vaccine (dated by TCRdb to the late 2010s). With regard to the full study: Deep quantitative T cell receptor repertoire profiling was used in the study to track responses to a trivalent subunit inactivated influenza vaccine. Here is what the overall study found, with its caveats: The authors proposed that each seasonal influenza vaccination may bring in only a limited number of new T cells.

This clonotype was counted many times. Its target antigen remains unknown. Nothing much larger sits one base from this clone, and base qualities are not available. Libraries were built with RT-PCR. The sequencing machine was an Illumina HiSeq 2500. The public reads were run again by TCRdb, first through fastp at Q25 and then through MiXCR, and only productive beta chains were kept. Identical CDR3 proteins give one entry, which carries the most common genes and DNA. A total of fewer than 650,000 distinct CDR3 sequences appear in this sample, roughly 13% of them only once. Around 13% of the sample is held by the ten biggest clonotypes. The sample's time point label, decoded: approximately 47 days after influenza vaccine administration. Taken from cysteine to phenylalanine, the CDR3 has 14 residues. Only the CDR3 part of the read is kept: 42 bases, read in frame from the first base. Trimming at the junction amounts to 5 bases on V and 3 bases on J, and the germline ends lie 12 bases apart. CDR1 LNHNV and CDR2 YYDKDF are derived from the germline V gene (reference sequence).

Recombination joined TRBV15 with TRBJ2-3; a weak D assignment points to TRBD2 (5 bases agree). This receptor was taken from a middle-aged man who received an inactivated influenza vaccine. Donor details come from another sample of the same person, matched by shared clones. The sequences come from PBMCs from blood, collected 40 to 50 days after vaccination. The CDR3 corresponds to CATSGGRGTDTQYF. The DNA reads TGTGCCACCAGCGGAGGCAGAGGTACAGATACGCAGTATTTT. Extended through the reference TRBV15 and TRBJ2-3 proteins, this CDR3 yields the full variable domain: DAMVIQNPRYQVTQFGKPVTLSCSQTLNHNVMYWYQQKSSQAPKLLFHYYDKDFNNEADTPDNFQSRRPNTSFCFLDIRSPGLGDTAMYLCATSGGRGTDTQYFGPGTRLTVL.